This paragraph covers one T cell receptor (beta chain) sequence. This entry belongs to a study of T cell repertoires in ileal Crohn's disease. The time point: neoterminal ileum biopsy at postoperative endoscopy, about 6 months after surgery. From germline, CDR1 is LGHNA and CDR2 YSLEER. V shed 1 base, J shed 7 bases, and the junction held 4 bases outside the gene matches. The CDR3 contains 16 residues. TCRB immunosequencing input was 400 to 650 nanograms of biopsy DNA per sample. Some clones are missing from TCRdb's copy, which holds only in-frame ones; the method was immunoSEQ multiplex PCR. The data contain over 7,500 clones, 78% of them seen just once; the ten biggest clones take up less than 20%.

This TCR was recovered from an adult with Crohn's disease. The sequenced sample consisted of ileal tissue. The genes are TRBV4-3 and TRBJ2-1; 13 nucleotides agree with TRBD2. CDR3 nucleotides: TGCGCCAGCAGCCAAGCGGGACTAGCGGGAAGAAATGAGCAGTTCTTC. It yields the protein CASSQAGLAGRNEQFF.